These 3 T cell receptor beta chains came from one sample sequenced in a study of circulating CD8 cells and anti-PD-1 response in melanoma. Using around 16 ng of total RNA, TCR libraries were made with the QIAseq Immune Repertoire TCR panel. One entry per CDR3 protein results from TCRdb running MiXCR on the reads. The sample holds some 540 distinct CDR3 sequences; 9% to 9.5% are singletons and the top ten take around half. Four subsets defined by PD-1 and/or TIGIT were sorted from live CD3+CD8+TCRalphabeta+ cells. Specimen: CD8+ T cells from PBMCs, collected at baseline or after one month of anti-PD-1 therapy (not recorded which). The receptor source for this set is a human donor with melanoma.

This chain links TRBV4-1 with TRBJ2-1; D call uncertain. Germline V gene lookup returns CDR1 MGHRA and CDR2 YSYEKL. Trimming took 5 bases from V and 4 from J, leaving 12 bases between them. The CDR3 extends over 14 amino acids. The CDR3 loop reads CASSLGDLYNEQFF. The CDR3 DNA follows: TGCGCCAGCAGCTTAGGAGACCTTTACAATGAGCAGTTCTTC.

A word on this clonotype: Germline is not matched at one junction end, which may reflect a read error. This chain connects TRBV29-1 to TRBJ2-1; D may be TRBD1 (7 bases). The germline V gene encodes CDR1 SQVTM and CDR2 ANQGSEA. The CDR3 covers 15 residues. The CDR3 DNA reads TGCGGCGTTGAAAATCAGGGGGGCTCCTACAATGAGCAGTTCTTC. It encodes CGVENQGGSYNEQFF.

The V gene is TRBV28, the J gene TRBJ1-2; D is unclear. Trimming took 3 bases from V and 8 from J, leaving 13 bases between them. Germline V gene data show CDR1 as MDHEN and CDR2 as SYDVKM. This CDR3 region has 13 residues. CDR3 DNA: TGTGCCAGCAGTTTCAAGTGGGCGGAAGGCTACACCTTC. It translates to CASSFKWAEGYTF.